Following are 26 T cell receptor beta chains from one sample sequenced in a study of cytomegalovirus exposure and HLA in healthy donors. PCR employed 60 Vbeta and 13 Jbeta primers. Repertoires were generated with immunoSEQ multiplex PCR, while TCRdb's copy carries only in-frame clones and drops some. The data show approximately 170,000 clones, 75% to 80% seen once. Sequencing used PBMCs. Source of these receptors: a woman aged 40-49 years in good health and CMV-seropositive.

This clone was counted between two and nine times. The chain couples TRBV7-2 to TRBJ2-2, with 8 bases matching TRBD2. The CDR3 is 14 residues long. The junction had 5 bases not matched to a gene; V was cut back by 5 bases and J by 6 bases. Looked up from germline, CDR1 is SGHTA and CDR2 is FQGNSA. CDR3 sequence (DNA): TGTGCCAGCAGCACGGGACTAGTCCCCGGGGAGCTGTTTTTT. Encoded protein: CASSTGLVPGELFF.

The gene calls are TRBV30 and TRBJ1-6; TRBD1 agrees at 7 bases. CDR3 length: 18 residues. V shed 0 bases and J 7 bases; nucleotides not matched to a gene: 15. Germline V CDR1 and CDR2: GTSNPN, SVGIG (reference sequence). The CDR3: CAWSVTAETGLGNSPLHF. In nucleotides, the CDR3 is TGTGCCTGGAGTGTAACGGCCGAGACAGGGTTGGGAAATTCACCCCTCCACTTT.

The V gene is TRBV28, the J gene TRBJ1-4; TRBD1 is a possible D gene (5 bases). The CDR3 loop spans 15 amino acids. V lost 5 bases, J lost 8 bases, and 18 bases lay in between. From germline, CDR1 is MDHEN and CDR2 SYDVKM. The CDR3 bases are TGTGCCAGCAGTACAAACAGGCTAATAAAGGAAAAACTGTTTTTT. Encoded protein: CASSTNRLIKEKLFF.

The chain couples TRBV5-1 to TRBJ2-5, with D maybe TRBD1 (5 bases). Germline V gene sequence: CDR1 SGHRS, CDR2 YFSETQ. This CDR3 is 13 amino acids long. The V gene lost 6 bases and the J gene lost 0 bases, with 9 bases spanning the gap. In nucleotides, the CDR3 is TGCGCCAGCAACATGGGGCACCAAGAGACCCAGTACTTC. Encoded protein: CASNMGHQETQYF. Drawing the rest from reference TRBV5-1 and TRBJ2-5, the complete variable domain is KAGVTQTPRYLIKTRGQQVTLSCSPISGHRSVSWYQQTPGQGLQFLFEYFSETQRNKGNFPGRFSGRQFSNSRSEMNVSTLELGDSALYLCASNMGHQETQYFGPGTRLLVL.

The chain has TRBV7-2 and TRBJ1-1; maybe TRBD1 (5 bases). Trimming removed 5 bases from V and 2 bases from J, with 12 bases in between. The CDR3 is made up of 14 amino acids. The germline gives CDR1 SGHTA, CDR2 FQGNSA. CDR3 nucleotide sequence: TGTGCCAGCAGCCCCGGGGGGAGTAACACTGAAGCTTTCTTT. This gives the protein CASSPGGSNTEAFF.

This clone was recorded only once. The rearrangement uses TRBV28 and TRBJ2-3; D is perhaps TRBD1 (5 bases). The V end lost 7 bases, the J end lost 4 bases, and 15 bases lay between the germline ends. The CDR3 is 14 residues long. The germline V gene has CDR1 MDHEN and CDR2 SYDVKM. CDR3 nucleotides: TGTGCCAGCAATCTCCAGGGATTCCCAGATACGCAGTATTTT. As protein: CASNLQGFPDTQYF.

The chain combines TRBV27 with TRBJ1-2, with 8 nucleotides matching TRBD1. CDR3 size: 15 residues. CDR1 MNHEY and CDR2 SMNVEV come from the germline V gene (reference sequence). V shed 5 bases, J shed 3 bases, and the junction held 8 bases outside the gene matches. DNA of the CDR3: TGTGCCAGCAGTCTAGCTTTGACAGGGGACTATGGCTACACCTTC. This encodes CASSLALTGDYGYTF.

This chain links TRBV6-5 with TRBJ1-2; tentatively, D is TRBD1 (5 bases). V was clipped by 0 bases and J by 2 bases, with 10 bases between them. CDR1 and CDR2 (germline): MNHEY, SVGAGI. The CDR3 spans 15 residues. The CDR3, as DNA: TGTGCCAGCAGTTACTCGGTATACAGGAACTATGGCTACACCTTC. Amino acids: CASSYSVYRNYGYTF.

This clone was seen just once. The CDR3 coding sequence is TGTGCCAGCAGACCGGGACAGGGTAGAAAGAATACCGGGGAGCTGTTTTTT. Translating gives CASRPGQGRKNTGELFF. The chain combines TRBV2 with TRBJ2-2; TRBD1 agrees at 9 bases. This CDR3 comprises 17 residues. Trimming took 6 bases from V and 5 from J; bases not matched to a gene: 13. Germline V gene sequence: CDR1 SNHLY, CDR2 FYNNEI.

V gene TRBV18 combines with J gene TRBJ1-4, with 7 bases identical to TRBD1. The ends lost 5 bases at V and 6 bases at J; junction bases unmatched: 3. Germline CDR1 reads KGHSH; CDR2 reads LQKENI. This CDR3 spans 13 amino acids. CDR3 amino acids: CASSSDRDEKLFF. The CDR3 bases are TGTGCCAGCTCATCCGACAGGGATGAAAAACTGTTTTTT.

This clone showed up just a few times. The chain employs TRBV28 and TRBJ1-2; TRBD1 agrees at 10 bases. Germline CDR1 is MDHEN and CDR2 is SYDVKM. V shed 5 bases and J 2 bases; nucleotides not matched to a gene: 11. This CDR3 region has 17 residues. The CDR3 DNA follows: TGTGCCAGCAGTCGGGGGGACAGGGGAGGGGAAAACTATGGCTACACCTTC. Its protein product is CASSRGDRGGENYGYTF.

This chain connects TRBV4-3 to TRBJ2-7, with 9 nucleotides matching TRBD2. The V and J ends lost 0 bases and 5 bases, in that order; junction bases with no gene match: 11. Germline V lookup: CDR1 LGHNA, CDR2 YSLEER. The CDR3 covers 17 residues. CDR3 sequence reads: CASSQDGTRGGDNEQYF. Written as DNA, the CDR3 is TGCGCCAGCAGCCAAGATGGGACGCGCGGGGGGGATAACGAGCAGTACTTC.

V usage is TRBV7-9 and J usage is TRBJ2-1; 14 nucleotides match TRBD2. V trimming: 2 bases; J trimming: 8 bases; junction bases outside the gene matches: 11. Per germline, CDR1 SEHNR and CDR2 FQNEAQ (reference sequence). The CDR3 sequence is 18 residues long. CDR3 loop: CASSLSRTSGRSTDEQFF. In nucleotides, the CDR3 is TGTGCCAGCAGCTTATCCCGGACTAGCGGGAGGTCTACCGATGAGCAGTTCTTC. The full variable domain, completed using reference TRBV7-9 and TRBJ2-1, is DTGVSQNPRHKITKRGQNVTFRCDPISEHNRLYWYRQTLGQGPEFLTYFQNEAQLEKSRLLSDRFSAERPKGSFSTLEIQRTEQGDSAMYLCASSLSRTSGRSTDEQFFGPGTRLTVL.

The chain uses TRBV30 and TRBJ2-7; 8 bases agree with TRBD2. V shed 0 bases and J 2 bases; nucleotides not matched to a gene: 3. Per the germline V gene, CDR1 is GTSNPN and CDR2 is SVGIG (reference sequence). The CDR3 consists of 14 residues. The CDR3 sequence is CAWSVSGGPYEQYF. In DNA form, the CDR3 reads TGTGCCTGGAGTGTAAGCGGGGGTCCCTACGAGCAGTACTTC.

The chain joins TRBV2 to TRBJ1-5; 7 bases are a match to TRBD1. Germline values: CDR1 SNHLY, CDR2 FYNNEI. V was pared by 7 bases and J by 3 bases, with 9 bases of the junction left unmatched. CDR3 length: 15 residues. This CDR3 reads CASKEGGQANQPQHF. CDR3 bases: TGTGCCAGCAAAGAAGGTGGACAGGCCAATCAGCCCCAGCATTTT.

The chain joins TRBV6-6 to TRBJ1-5, with 7 bases that match TRBD1. Per germline, CDR1 MNHNY and CDR2 SVGAGI (reference sequence). The CDR3 runs 16 residues. J lost 3 bases, V lost 6 bases, and 11 bases had no gene match. CDR3 coding DNA: TGTGCCAGCAGCGACAGGGTACCTTACCCCAATCAGCCCCAGCATTTT. Protein: CASSDRVPYPNQPQHF.

The CDR3 region is CASSSPMIWSGYTF. In DNA, the CDR3 is TGTGCCAGCAGCTCCCCGATGATCTGGAGTGGCTACACCTTC. The chain uses TRBV7-2 and TRBJ1-2; D gene unclear. V lost 4 bases and J lost 7, with 16 bases in between. In germline, CDR1 is SGHTA, CDR2 FQGNSA. The CDR3 sequence is 14 residues long.

The CDR3 spells CASSLAGMGTGAYEQYF. DNA of the CDR3: TGTGCCAGCAGCTTAGCTGGGATGGGGACAGGAGCCTACGAGCAGTACTTC. This chain uses TRBV7-2 with TRBJ2-7; the match to TRBD1 covers 8 bases. Germline V gene lookup returns CDR1 SGHTA and CDR2 FQGNSA. The CDR3 spans 17 residues. Unmatched junction bases numbered 9, after V lost 0 bases and J lost 2 bases. The full variable domain, its missing parts supplied by reference TRBV7-2 and TRBJ2-7, is GAGVSQSPSNKVTEKGKDVELRCDPISGHTALYWYRQSLGQGLEFLIYFQGNSAPDKSGLPSDRFSAERTGGSVSTLTIQRTQQEDSAVYLCASSLAGMGTGAYEQYFGPGTRLTVT.

The V call is TRBV5-1, the J call TRBJ2-5, with 8 nucleotides matching TRBD1. The CDR3 loop spans 13 amino acids. CDR1 is SGHRS and CDR2 is YFSETQ in the germline V gene. Losses at the gene ends were 4 bases for V and 3 bases for J; bases not matched to a gene: 2. CDR3 coding DNA: TGCGCCAGCAGCATGGACAGGGAAGAGACCCAGTACTTC. It specifies CASSMDREETQYF.

The chain recombines TRBV6-5 with TRBJ1-6; the D is unclear. There are 14 residues in the CDR3. The ends were cut back, 3 bases at V and 7 bases at J, with 10 bases in the middle. Per the germline V gene, CDR1 is MNHEY and CDR2 is SVGAGI. The CDR3 DNA reads TGTGCCAGCAGTTATAACGGGTGGAATTCACCCCTCCACTTT. It specifies CASSYNGWNSPLHF.

Points on this clone: Germline is not matched at one junction end, which may reflect a read error. The chain carries TRBV15 and TRBJ2-5; possible D gene TRBD1, 5 bases. This CDR3 is 13 amino acids long. Per germline, CDR1 LNHNV and CDR2 YYDKDF (reference sequence). In DNA form, the CDR3 reads TGTGCCACCAGCAGACAGGGCTCGGAGACCCGGTACTTC. Its protein is CATSRQGSETRYF.

The genes are TRBV2 and TRBJ1-6, with TRBD1 identical over 8 bases. Germline loops: CDR1 SNHLY, CDR2 FYNNEI. The CDR3 is made up of 14 amino acids. Trimming cost V 6 bases and J 10 bases; bases outside gene matches: 8. The CDR3, as DNA: TGTGCCAGCAGCCGACAGGGGACGGGATCACCCCTCCACTTT. Protein: CASSRQGTGSPLHF.

This clone has only one observation. The gene calls are TRBV6-1 and TRBJ2-3, with D uncertain. The V and J ends lost 2 bases and 2 bases respectively, with 14 bases between them. Per the germline V gene, CDR1 is MNHNS and CDR2 is SASEGT. This CDR3 region has 16 residues. DNA of the CDR3: TGTGCCAGCAGTGAAACGCAACAGCTATACACAGATACGCAGTATTTT. Amino acids: CASSETQQLYTDTQYF.

The V gene is TRBV11-3, the J gene TRBJ2-1, with D uncertain. Trimming removed 0 bases at V and 9 bases at J, with 15 bases between. From germline, CDR1 is SGHNT and CDR2 YENEEA. The CDR3 has 15 amino acids. The CDR3: CASSLDSRGRGEQFF. DNA for the CDR3: TGTGCCAGCAGCTTAGATAGTAGAGGTAGAGGTGAGCAGTTCTTC.

The CDR3: CASSLVPGSTNEKLFF. CDR3 nucleotide sequence: TGTGCCAGCAGCTTAGTTCCGGGGTCAACTAATGAAAAACTGTTTTTT. The genes are TRBV7-8 and TRBJ1-4, with unresolved D. The germline V gene encodes CDR1 SGHVS and CDR2 FQNEAQ. V lost 1 base, J lost 0 bases, and 9 bases lay in between. The CDR3 is 16 amino acids.

The rearrangement joins TRBV5-1 to TRBJ1-3; D unresolved. The ends were cut back, 4 bases at V and 0 bases at J, with 8 bases in the middle. CDR1 is SGHRS and CDR2 is YFSETQ in the germline V gene. The CDR3 runs 14 residues. CDR3 amino acids: CASSPDFSGNTIYF. As DNA, the CDR3 is TGCGCCAGCAGCCCAGATTTCTCTGGAAACACCATATATTTT.